The 18 T cell receptor beta chains reported below all come from one sample, sequenced in a study of Ad26.COV2.S vaccination and SARS-CoV-2 variants. The data were produced by immunoSEQ multiplex PCR, yet TCRdb's version contains in-frame clones alone and is incomplete. The sample gives 400,000 or so clones, approximately 90% of which show up once; under 3.5% is in the top ten. Treatment of the sample: some 20 received Ad26.COV2.S at low or high dose, single or two shots; about 5 received placebo; per-sample allocation not given. Samples came from day 63 after the first vaccine or placebo injection. Sequences were derived from peripheral blood, sampled in a trial of Ad26.COV2.S vaccine versus placebo. The receptors were gathered from a person aged 18-65 years who received the Ad26.COV2.S COVID-19 vaccine or a placebo.

The rearrangement joins TRBV7-9 to TRBJ2-5, with D possibly TRBD2 on 6 matching bases. V lost 5 bases and J 5 bases, leaving 21 bases between the germline ends. Germline CDR1 is SEHNR and CDR2 is FQNEAQ (reference sequence). The CDR3 contains 16 residues. The CDR3, as DNA: TGTGCCAGCAGCCTAAAGGAGAGGAGGGTGGCGGAGACCCAGTACTTC. It yields the protein CASSLKERRVAETQYF.

J is TRBJ1-1 and V is TRBV29-1; D remains unclear. CDR1 is SQVTM, CDR2 ANQGSEA, per germline. The CDR3 consists of 13 residues. Trimming stripped 0 bases from V and 5 bases from J, with 10 bases between. The CDR3 loop reads CSVEEWDGTEAFF. The CDR3 nucleotides are TGCAGCGTTGAAGAGTGGGATGGTACTGAAGCTTTCTTT.

The chain couples TRBV18 to TRBJ1-2; D not resolved. Trimming stripped 3 bases from V and 0 bases from J, with 11 bases between. The CDR3 is 15 residues long. Germline CDR1 and CDR2: KGHSH and LQKENI. The CDR3 reads CASSPSASPNYGYTF. DNA of the CDR3: TGTGCCAGCTCACCTTCTGCCTCCCCTAACTATGGCTACACCTTC.

This clone was recorded once. J is TRBJ1-2 and V is TRBV14; D unresolved. With 5 bases removed from V and 5 bases from J, the gap between germline ends came to 12 bases. Germline CDR1 SGHDN, CDR2 FVKESK. The CDR3 is 13 residues long. The CDR3 nucleotides read TGTGCCAGCAGCTCCGTTTTCGGGTATGGCTACACCTTC. Protein sequence: CASSSVFGYGYTF.

This clone was found many times. The J gene is TRBJ1-4, the V gene TRBV2; TRBD1 is a possible D gene (6 bases). Per the germline V gene, CDR1 is SNHLY and CDR2 is FYNNEI. This CDR3 spans 12 amino acids. V shed 10 bases and J shed 5 bases, with 11 bases lying between them. This CDR3 is CATQGLNEKLFF. The CDR3 coding sequence is TGTGCCACACAGGGTTTGAATGAAAAACTGTTTTTT.

The CDR3 DNA is TGTGCCAGTAGTACACAGACAGGGGCTTGGGGTGAGCAGTTCTTC. Translation: CASSTQTGAWGEQFF. This rearrangement joins TRBV19 to TRBJ2-1, with TRBD1 identical over 8 bases. Germline V lookup: CDR1 LNHDA, CDR2 SQIVND (reference sequence). The ends lost 4 bases at V and 9 bases at J; junction bases unmatched: 11. The CDR3 is 15 amino acids.

This clone was detected once. The chain is built from TRBV30 and TRBJ1-1, with TRBD1 matching over 9 bases. V dropped 1 base and J dropped 10; count of bases not matched to a gene: 25. The CDR3 length is 19 residues. The germline V gene has CDR1 GTSNPN and CDR2 SVGIG (reference sequence). The CDR3 DNA reads as TGTGCCTGGAGTGGGGGACAGGGCCTTTTCTTACCGTATTTTGGTGGAGCTTTCTTT. Translating gives CAWSGGQGLFLPYFGGAFF.

The rearrangement links TRBV4-1 to TRBJ2-2; 7 nucleotides line up with TRBD2. The CDR3 is 18 residues long. Germline loops: CDR1 MGHRA, CDR2 YSYEKL. The junction had 8 bases not matched to a gene; V was cut back by 1 base and J by 0 bases. The CDR3 coding sequence is TGCGCCAGCAGCCAAGCCTACGGGGGGACGGCGAACACCGGGGAGCTGTTTTTT. Translated: CASSQAYGGTANTGELFF.

In this sample, this clone turned up a few times. V gene TRBV30 combines with J gene TRBJ1-4, with D possibly being TRBD1 (5 bases). V dropped 0 bases and J dropped 7 bases, with 15 bases sitting between them. Germline V gives CDR1 GTSNPN, CDR2 SVGIG (reference sequence). The CDR3 contains 15 residues. CDR3 DNA: TGTGCCTGGAGTGTGTTGGGGCGAGGAAGTGAAAAACTGTTTTTT. This gives the protein CAWSVLGRGSEKLFF.

In its sample, this clone was seen a few times. The chain combines TRBV5-1 with TRBJ1-1; the D gene is possibly TRBD1 (6 bases). Trimming removed 5 bases at V and 1 base at J, with 15 bases between. The CDR3 has 15 residues. The germline V gene encodes CDR1 SGHRS and CDR2 YFSETQ. CDR3 protein: CASSKGQLSNTEAFF. CDR3 nucleotide sequence: TGCGCCAGCAGTAAGGGACAACTCTCGAACACTGAAGCTTTCTTT. The full variable domain, its missing parts supplied by reference TRBV5-1 and TRBJ1-1, is KAGVTQTPRYLIKTRGQQVTLSCSPISGHRSVSWYQQTPGQGLQFLFEYFSETQRNKGNFPGRFSGRQFSNSRSEMNVSTLELGDSALYLCASSKGQLSNTEAFFGQGTRLTVV.

This chain connects TRBV4-1 to TRBJ2-2, with D possibly TRBD1 on 6 matching bases. The V end lost 0 bases, the J end lost 4 bases, and 12 bases lay between the germline ends. The CDR3 is made up of 16 amino acids. Per the germline V gene, CDR1 is MGHRA and CDR2 is YSYEKL. DNA for the CDR3: TGCGCCAGCAGCCAAGAGGGGACATATCGCACCGGGGAGCTGTTTTTT. Its translation: CASSQEGTYRTGELFF.

CDR3 sequence (DNA): TGCGCCAGCAGTCGGCACGGACCGAACACTGAAGCTTTCTTT. Amino acids: CASSRHGPNTEAFF. The chain has TRBV23-1 and TRBJ1-1, with D unclear. TRBV23-1 is an open reading frame whose function is uncertain. The CDR3 runs 14 residues. Trimming left V 4 bases short and J 1 base short, with 10 bases between.

The chain uses TRBV10-3 and TRBJ2-7; maybe TRBD1 (5 bases). This CDR3 is built from 14 residues. Between the trimmed V and J ends, which lost 3 bases and 1 base, there was a span of 10 bases. Germline CDR1 reads ENHRY; CDR2 reads SYGVKD. CDR3 bases: TGTGCCATCAGTGATCTCAGGGATTCCTACGAGCAGTACTTC. This gives the protein CAISDLRDSYEQYF.

The genes are TRBV11-2 and TRBJ2-3; D unresolved. V was trimmed by 2 bases and J by 7 bases, leaving 10 bases between them. Per germline, CDR1 SGHAT and CDR2 FQNNGV. The CDR3 loop spans 13 amino acids. This CDR3 reads CASSLLASYTQYF. CDR3 DNA sequence: TGTGCCAGCAGCTTATTAGCCTCCTATACGCAGTATTTT.

The chain combines TRBV4-1 with TRBJ2-7, with D possibly being TRBD2 (6 bases). Germline CDR1 MGHRA, CDR2 YSYEKL. V was trimmed by 0 bases and J by 2 bases, leaving 11 bases between them. The CDR3 totals 15 residues. The CDR3 DNA is TGCGCCAGCAGCCAAGATGGCGGGGAGCCCTACGAGCAGTACTTC. Amino acids: CASSQDGGEPYEQYF.

The chain couples TRBV6-1 to TRBJ1-1; D is perhaps TRBD1 (5 bases). V was shortened by 2 bases and J by 1 base, with 11 bases between the two germline ends. The CDR3 has 15 amino acids. CDR1 MNHNS and CDR2 SASEGT come from the germline V gene. CDR3 sequence: CASSENGGKNTEAFF. The CDR3 coding sequence is TGTGCCAGCAGTGAAAACGGGGGGAAGAACACTGAAGCTTTCTTT.

The V and J genes are TRBV27 and TRBJ2-1; 7 nucleotides match TRBD2. The CDR3 runs 21 residues. Germline V gene sequence: CDR1 MNHEY, CDR2 SMNVEV (reference sequence). V shed 5 bases, J shed 1 base, and the junction held 23 bases outside the gene matches. The CDR3 DNA is TGTGCCAGCAGTCCCCCAAAGGGAGGGAGCCCCGCACGAAGGTCCTACAATGAGCAGTTCTTC. This codes for CASSPPKGGSPARRSYNEQFF.

The chain joins TRBV6-5 to TRBJ2-2; 9 bases agree with TRBD1. In germline, CDR1 is MNHEY, CDR2 SVGAGI. Trimming at V came to 6 bases and at J to 4 bases, leaving 3 bases not matched to a gene. This CDR3 has 14 residues. CDR3 bases: TGTGCCAGCAGGGGACAGGGTCTCACCGGGGAGCTGTTTTTT. It yields the protein CASRGQGLTGELFF.